This T cell receptor (beta chain) was recovered during a study of shared clonotypes between healthy human individuals. About the research overall: CD4 naive and CD4 memory each took three plates per donor, while CD8 naive took two and CD8 memory one.

Cells designated naive CD8 were CD45RO-negative and were positively selected for CCR7, with terminally differentiated effector memory CD45RA+ cells excluded. Notes on this clone: The antigen remains undetermined.

The repertoire was sequenced with immunoSEQ multiplex PCR; TCRdb's copy has only in-frame clones and lacks some. The repertoire holds some 2.1 million clones, with about 95% as singletons. Whole-study results and caveats: Clonotype sharing across a few donors was observed for about 5.2% of naive CD4 clonotypes.

Per the germline V gene, CDR1 is SGHRS and CDR2 is YFSETQ. V lost 6 bases and J lost 4, with 20 bases in between. The CDR3 length is 16 residues. The sequencing input was naive CD8+ T cells sorted from blood. The V and J genes are TRBV5-1 and TRBJ2-1; D assignment may be TRBD1 or TRBD2 (6 bases each). This sequence was found in a man younger than 35 in good health. This CDR3 reads CASTIDGGPIYNEQFF. The CDR3 DNA is TGCGCCAGCACCATAGACGGGGGCCCGATATACAATGAGCAGTTCTTC.